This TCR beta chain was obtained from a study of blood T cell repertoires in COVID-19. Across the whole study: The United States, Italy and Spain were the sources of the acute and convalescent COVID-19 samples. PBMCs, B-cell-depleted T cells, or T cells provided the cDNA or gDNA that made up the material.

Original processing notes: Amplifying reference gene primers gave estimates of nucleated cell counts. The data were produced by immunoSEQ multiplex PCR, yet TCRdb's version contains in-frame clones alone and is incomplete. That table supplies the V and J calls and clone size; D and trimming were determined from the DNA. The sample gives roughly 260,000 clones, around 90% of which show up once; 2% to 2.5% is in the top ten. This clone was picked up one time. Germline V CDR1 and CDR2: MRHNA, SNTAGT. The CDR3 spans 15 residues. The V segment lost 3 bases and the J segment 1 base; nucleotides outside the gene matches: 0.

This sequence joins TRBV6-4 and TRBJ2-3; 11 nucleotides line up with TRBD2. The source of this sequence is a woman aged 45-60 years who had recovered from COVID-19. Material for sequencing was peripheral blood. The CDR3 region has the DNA TGTGCCAGCAGTGAGACTAGCGGGGGCACAGATACGCAGTATTTT. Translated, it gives CASSETSGGTDTQYF.